This TCR beta chain was captured in a study of T-cell memory formation after mild COVID-19. Study background: TCR clusters were mostly donor specific. Study conclusions and caveats: SARS-CoV-2 specificity was not confirmed for second-wave clones peaking on day 37. CD4/CD8 balance characterized clones contracting day 15 to 85, and CD4+ skew characterized later expanders. Some responding clones appeared in pre-infection memory, suggesting cross-reactive memory joined.

The CDR3 has 13 residues. The V gene end was trimmed by 6 bases and the J gene end by 2 bases; junction bases not matched to a gene: 5. CDR1 and CDR2 (germline): SQVTM, ANQGSEA. TCRdb itself ran the 5' RACE reads through MiXCR, one entry per CDR3 protein. This sample has hundreds of thousands of distinct CDR3 sequences; 25% to 30% occur once, and the top ten carry approximately 13%. About this clonotype: Its specificity is not known.

The clonotype originates from an adult woman who had mild COVID-19 (a few samples of this study predate the infection). Cell type and time point are not known. The chain carries TRBV29-1 and TRBJ2-7; TRBD1 aligns across 9 bases. The sequencing sample was made of PBMCs or a T cell subset sorted from them (not recorded which). In nucleotides, the CDR3 is TGCAGCGTGAGGACAGGGGCGCCCTACGAGCAGTACTTC. This translates into CSVRTGAPYEQYF.